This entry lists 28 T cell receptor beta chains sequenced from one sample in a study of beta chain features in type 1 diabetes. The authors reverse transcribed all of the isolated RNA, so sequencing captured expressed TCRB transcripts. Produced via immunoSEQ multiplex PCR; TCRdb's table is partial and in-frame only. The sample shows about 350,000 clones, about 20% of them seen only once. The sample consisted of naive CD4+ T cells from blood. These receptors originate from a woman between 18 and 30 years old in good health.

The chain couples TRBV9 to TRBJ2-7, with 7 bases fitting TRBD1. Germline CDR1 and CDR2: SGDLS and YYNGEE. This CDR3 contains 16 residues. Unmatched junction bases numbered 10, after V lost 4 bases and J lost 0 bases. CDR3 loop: CASSPNEGASSYEQYF. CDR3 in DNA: TGTGCCAGCAGCCCGAACGAGGGGGCAAGCTCCTACGAGCAGTACTTC. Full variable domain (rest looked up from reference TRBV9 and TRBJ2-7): DSGVTQTPKHLITATGQRVTLRCSPRSGDLSVYWYQQSLDQGLQFLIQYYNGEERAKGNILERFSAQQFPDLHSELNLSSLELGDSALYFCASSPNEGASSYEQYFGPGTRLTVT.

CDR3 sequence (DNA): TGTGCCTGGGGGCATGGCTATGGCTACACCTTC. Encoded protein: CAWGHGYGYTF. This chain connects TRBV30 to TRBJ1-2; D is uncertain. Germline loops: CDR1 GTSNPN, CDR2 SVGIG (reference sequence). The CDR3 has 11 residues. V was trimmed by 5 bases and J by 4 bases, leaving 8 bases between them.

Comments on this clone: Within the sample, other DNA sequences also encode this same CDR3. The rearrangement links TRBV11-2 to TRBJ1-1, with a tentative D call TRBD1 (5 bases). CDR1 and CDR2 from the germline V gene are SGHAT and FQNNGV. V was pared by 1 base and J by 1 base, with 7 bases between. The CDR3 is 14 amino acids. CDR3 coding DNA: TGTGCCAGCAGCTTAGGGCAGGGGAACACTGAAGCTTTCTTT. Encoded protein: CASSLGQGNTEAFF.

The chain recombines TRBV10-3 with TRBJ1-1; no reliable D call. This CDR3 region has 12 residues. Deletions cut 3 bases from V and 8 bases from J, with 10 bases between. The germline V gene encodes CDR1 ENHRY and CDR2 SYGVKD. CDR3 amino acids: CAISDPPGEAFF. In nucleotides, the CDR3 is TGTGCCATCAGTGACCCTCCGGGGGAAGCTTTCTTT.

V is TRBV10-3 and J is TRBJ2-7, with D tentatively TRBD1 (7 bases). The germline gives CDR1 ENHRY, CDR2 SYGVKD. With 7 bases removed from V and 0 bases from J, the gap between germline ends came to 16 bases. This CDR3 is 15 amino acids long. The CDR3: CAIKEGAPSSYEQYF. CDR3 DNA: TGTGCCATCAAGGAGGGGGCCCCCAGCTCCTACGAGCAGTACTTC.

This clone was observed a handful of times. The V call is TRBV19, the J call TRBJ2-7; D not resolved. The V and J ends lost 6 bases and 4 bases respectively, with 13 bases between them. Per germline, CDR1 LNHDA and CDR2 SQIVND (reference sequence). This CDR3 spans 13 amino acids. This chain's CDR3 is CASRDGGMYEQYF. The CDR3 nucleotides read TGTGCCAGTAGAGATGGCGGTATGTACGAGCAGTACTTC.

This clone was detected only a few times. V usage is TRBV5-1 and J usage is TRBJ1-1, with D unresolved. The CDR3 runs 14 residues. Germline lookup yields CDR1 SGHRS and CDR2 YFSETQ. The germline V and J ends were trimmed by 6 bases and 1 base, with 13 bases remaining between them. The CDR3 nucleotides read TGCGCCAGCACTCAAGCCGCCGAGAACACTGAAGCTTTCTTT. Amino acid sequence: CASTQAAENTEAFF.

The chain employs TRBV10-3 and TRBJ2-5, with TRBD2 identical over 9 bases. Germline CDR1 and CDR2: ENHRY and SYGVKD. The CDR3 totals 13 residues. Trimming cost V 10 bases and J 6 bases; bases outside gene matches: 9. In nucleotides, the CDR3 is TGTGCCAGCCGGGTAGCGGGAGAAAAGACCCAGTACTTC. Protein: CASRVAGEKTQYF.

The CDR3 is CASSLAASGGWETQYF. The CDR3 DNA follows: TGTGCCAGCAGCTTAGCGGCTAGCGGGGGCTGGGAGACCCAGTACTTC. The V gene is TRBV7-8, the J gene TRBJ2-5, with 10 bases identical to TRBD2. This CDR3 has 16 amino acids. The J segment lost 5 bases and the V segment lost 0 bases, leaving 6 bases of the junction unmatched. CDR1 and CDR2 (germline): SGHVS, FQNEAQ.

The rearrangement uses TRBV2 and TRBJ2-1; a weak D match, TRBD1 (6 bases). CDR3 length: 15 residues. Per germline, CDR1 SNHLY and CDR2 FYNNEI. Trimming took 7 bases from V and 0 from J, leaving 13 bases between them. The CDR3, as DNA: TGTGCCAGCACCCCCCAGGGGAGCTCCTACAATGAGCAGTTCTTC. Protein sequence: CASTPQGSSYNEQFF. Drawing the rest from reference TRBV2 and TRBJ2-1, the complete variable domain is EPEVTQTPSHQVTQMGQEVILRCVPISNHLYFYWYRQILGQKVEFLVSFYNNEISEKSEIFDDQFSVERPDGSNFTLKIRSTKLEDSAMYFCASTPQGSSYNEQFFGPGTRLTVL.

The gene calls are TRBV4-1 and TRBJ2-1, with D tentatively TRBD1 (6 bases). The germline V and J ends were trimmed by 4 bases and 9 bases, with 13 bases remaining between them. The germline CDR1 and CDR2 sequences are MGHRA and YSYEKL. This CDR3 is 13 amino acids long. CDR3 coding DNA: TGCGCCAGCAGCCCCCCTGGGGGCGGTGAGCAGTTCTTC. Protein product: CASSPPGGGEQFF.

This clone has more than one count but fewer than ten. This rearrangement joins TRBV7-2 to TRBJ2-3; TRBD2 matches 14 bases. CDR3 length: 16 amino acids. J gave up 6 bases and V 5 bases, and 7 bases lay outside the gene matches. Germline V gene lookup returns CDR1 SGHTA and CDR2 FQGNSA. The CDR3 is CASSERLAGGKDTQYF. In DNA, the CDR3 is TGTGCCAGCAGCGAAAGACTAGCGGGAGGGAAGGATACGCAGTATTTT.

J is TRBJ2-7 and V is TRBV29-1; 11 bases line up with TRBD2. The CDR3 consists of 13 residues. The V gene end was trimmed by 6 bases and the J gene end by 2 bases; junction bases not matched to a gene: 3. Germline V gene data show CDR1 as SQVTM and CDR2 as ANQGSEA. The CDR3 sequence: CSVLSGGAYEQYF. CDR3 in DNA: TGCAGCGTCCTTAGCGGGGGGGCCTACGAGCAGTACTTC.

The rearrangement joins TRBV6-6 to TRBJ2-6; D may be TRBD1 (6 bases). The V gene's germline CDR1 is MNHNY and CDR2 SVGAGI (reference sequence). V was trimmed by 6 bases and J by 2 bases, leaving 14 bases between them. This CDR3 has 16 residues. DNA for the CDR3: TGTGCCAGCAGCCCCAGGGCAGGGGCTGGGGCCAACGTCCTGACTTTC. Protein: CASSPRAGAGANVLTF.

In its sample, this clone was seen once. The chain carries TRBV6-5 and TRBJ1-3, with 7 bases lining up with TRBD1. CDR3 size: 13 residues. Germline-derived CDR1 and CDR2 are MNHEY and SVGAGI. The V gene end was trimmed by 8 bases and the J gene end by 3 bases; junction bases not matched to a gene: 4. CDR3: CASSTGIGNTIYF. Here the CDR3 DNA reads TGTGCCAGCTCGACAGGGATTGGAAACACCATATATTTT.

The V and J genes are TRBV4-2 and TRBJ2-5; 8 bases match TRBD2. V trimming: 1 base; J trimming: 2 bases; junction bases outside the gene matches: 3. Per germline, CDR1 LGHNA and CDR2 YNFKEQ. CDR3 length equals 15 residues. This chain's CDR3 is CASSQVTSAQETQYF. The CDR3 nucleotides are TGTGCCAGCAGCCAAGTGACTAGCGCGCAAGAGACCCAGTACTTC.

The CDR3 DNA reads TGCGCCAGCAGGGCAGGAGGGAACACTGAAGCTTTCTTT. Residues: CASRAGGNTEAFF. The genes are TRBV5-1 and TRBJ1-1; D unresolved. Between the trimmed V and J ends, which lost 5 bases and 1 base, there was a span of 9 bases. Germline V lookup: CDR1 SGHRS, CDR2 YFSETQ. This CDR3 has 13 residues.

CDR3 nucleotide sequence: TGTGCCATCAGTGAGGAGAGCCAGCCCCAGCATTTT. It encodes CAISEESQPQHF. The chain combines TRBV10-3 with TRBJ1-5, with D uncertain. The CDR3 has 12 residues. The V and J ends lost 2 bases and 7 bases respectively, with 6 bases between them. CDR1 is ENHRY and CDR2 is SYGVKD in the germline V gene.

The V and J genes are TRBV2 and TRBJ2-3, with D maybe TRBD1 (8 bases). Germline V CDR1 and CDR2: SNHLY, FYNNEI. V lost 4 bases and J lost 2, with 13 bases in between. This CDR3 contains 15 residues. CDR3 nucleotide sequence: TGTGCCAGCAGTGGGACAGGGACTAACACAGATACGCAGTATTTT. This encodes CASSGTGTNTDTQYF. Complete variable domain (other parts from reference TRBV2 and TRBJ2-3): EPEVTQTPSHQVTQMGQEVILRCVPISNHLYFYWYRQILGQKVEFLVSFYNNEISEKSEIFDDQFSVERPDGSNFTLKIRSTKLEDSAMYFCASSGTGTNTDTQYFGPGTRLTVL.

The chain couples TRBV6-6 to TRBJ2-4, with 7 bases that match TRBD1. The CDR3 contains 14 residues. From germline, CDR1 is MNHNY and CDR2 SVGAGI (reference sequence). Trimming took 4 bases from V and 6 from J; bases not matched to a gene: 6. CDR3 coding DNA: TGTGCCAGCAGTTCGTCGGGACAGATAAACATTCAGTACTTC. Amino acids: CASSSSGQINIQYF.

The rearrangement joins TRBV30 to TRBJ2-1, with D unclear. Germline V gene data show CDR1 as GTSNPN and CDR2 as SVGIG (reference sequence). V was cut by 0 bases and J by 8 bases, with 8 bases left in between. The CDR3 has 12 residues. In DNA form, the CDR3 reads TGTGCCTGGAGTGTCGCCGTAGATGAGCAGTTCTTC. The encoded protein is CAWSVAVDEQFF. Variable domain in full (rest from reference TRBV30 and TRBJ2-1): SQTIHQWPATLVQPVGSPLSLECTVEGTSNPNLYWYRQAAGRGLQLLFYSVGIGQISSEVPQNLSASRPQDRQFILSSKKLLLSDSGFYLCAWSVAVDEQFFGPGTRLTVL.

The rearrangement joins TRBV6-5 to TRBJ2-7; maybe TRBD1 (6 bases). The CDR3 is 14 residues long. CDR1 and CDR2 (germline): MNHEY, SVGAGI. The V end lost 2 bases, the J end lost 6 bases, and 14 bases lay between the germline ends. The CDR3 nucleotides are TGTGCCAGCAGTTACCCGACAGGTGGAGGCGAGCAGTACTTC. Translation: CASSYPTGGGEQYF.

The CDR3 protein is CASSRTENTEAFF. As DNA, the CDR3 is TGTGCCAGCAGCCGGACAGAGAACACTGAAGCTTTCTTT. The chain is built from TRBV7-9 and TRBJ1-1, with D perhaps TRBD1 (6 bases). The germline gives CDR1 SEHNR, CDR2 FQNEAQ (reference sequence). V was shortened by 5 bases and J by 1 base, with 8 bases between the two germline ends. This CDR3 has 13 amino acids.

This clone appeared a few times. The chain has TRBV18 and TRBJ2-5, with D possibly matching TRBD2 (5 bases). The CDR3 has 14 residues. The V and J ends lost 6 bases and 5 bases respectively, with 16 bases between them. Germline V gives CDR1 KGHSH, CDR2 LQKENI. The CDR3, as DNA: TGTGCCAGCTCGCCTCCAGGAGGTCCGGAGACCCAGTACTTC. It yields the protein CASSPPGGPETQYF.

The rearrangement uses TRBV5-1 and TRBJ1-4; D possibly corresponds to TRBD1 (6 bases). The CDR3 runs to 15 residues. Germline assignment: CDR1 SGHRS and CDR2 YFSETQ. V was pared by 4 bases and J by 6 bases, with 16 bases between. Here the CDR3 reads CASSAGTMDDEKLFF. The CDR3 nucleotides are TGCGCCAGCAGCGCCGGGACAATGGACGATGAAAAACTGTTTTTT.

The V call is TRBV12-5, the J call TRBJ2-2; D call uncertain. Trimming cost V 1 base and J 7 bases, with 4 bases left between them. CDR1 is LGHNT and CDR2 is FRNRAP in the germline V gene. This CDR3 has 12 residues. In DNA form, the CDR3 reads TGTGCTAGTGGTTTGGACAGCGGGGAGCTGTTTTTT. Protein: CASGLDSGELFF.

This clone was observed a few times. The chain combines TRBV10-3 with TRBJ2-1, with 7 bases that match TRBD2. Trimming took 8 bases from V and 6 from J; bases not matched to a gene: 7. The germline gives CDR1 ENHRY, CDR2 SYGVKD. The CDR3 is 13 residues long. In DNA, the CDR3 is TGTGCCATCTTCGGGACTACCAGCAATGAGCAGTTCTTC. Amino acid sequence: CAIFGTTSNEQFF.

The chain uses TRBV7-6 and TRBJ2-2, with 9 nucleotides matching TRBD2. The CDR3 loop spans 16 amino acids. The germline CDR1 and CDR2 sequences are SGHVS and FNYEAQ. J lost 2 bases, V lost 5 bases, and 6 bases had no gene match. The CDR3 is CASSPGLAPNTGELFF. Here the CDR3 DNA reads TGTGCCAGCAGCCCGGGACTAGCCCCAAACACCGGGGAGCTGTTTTTT.